These 18 T cell receptor beta chains were all obtained from the same sample, sequenced in a study of T cell clusters in autoimmune cytopenias. TRB was amplified from approximately 250 ng of peripheral blood genomic DNA per sample. One tube held mixed TRB-A and TRB-B primer pools for touch-down PCR. Using the multiplex PCR reads, TCRdb records one entry per CDR3 protein without DNA. Its table lists some 5,000 distinct CDR3 sequences. The sample was also linked to a second study, of T cell repertoires in aging, cancer and after chemotherapy.

Sequencing was performed on peripheral blood. Every receptor here comes from a human donor in good health.

In terms of frequency, this clonotype is medium-sized. The rearrangement uses TRBV5-5 and TRBJ2-5; the TRBD2 assignment by TCRdb is unverifiable without DNA. CDR3 size: 15 residues. Germline CDR1 SGHKS, CDR2 YYEKEE (reference sequence). The CDR3 loop is CASSPRSEGQETQYF.

The chain uses TRBV7-9 and TRBJ2-7. This CDR3 region has 14 residues. Germline V gives CDR1 SEHNR, CDR2 FQNEAQ (reference sequence). The CDR3: CASSLGVGTDEQYF.

This chain connects TRBV4-2 to TRBJ2-2; TCRdb's D call of TRBD2 is untestable without DNA. The CDR3 has 16 amino acids. CDR1 is LGHNA, CDR2 YNFKEQ, per germline. CDR3 residues: CASSHPRERDAGELFF.

Considering frequency, this clonotype is medium-sized. The gene calls are TRBV6-5 and TRBJ1-5; checking the TCRdb D call of TRBD1 is not possible without DNA. The CDR3 sequence is 18 residues long. CDR1 is MNHEY, CDR2 SVGAGI, per germline. CDR3: CASSYSVPQRGSNQPQHF.

This chain uses TRBV12-3 or TRBV12-4 with TRBJ2-1; the TRBD1 assignment by TCRdb is unverifiable without DNA. CDR3 length: 14 residues. CDR3: CASTKTTGVREQFF.

This chain uses TRBV7-4 with TRBJ1-3; the D gene TCRdb calls, TRBD1, cannot be checked with no DNA. Germline assignment: CDR1 SGHVT and CDR2 SQSDAQ. CDR3 size: 14 residues. The CDR3 loop reads CASSLTEGGNTIYF. The entire variable domain, with the rest obtained from reference TRBV7-4 and TRBJ1-3, is as follows: GAGVSQSPRYKVAKRGRDVALRCDSISGHVTLYWYRQTLGQGSEVLTYSQSDAQRDKSGRPSGRFSAERPERSVSTLKIQRTEQGDSAVYLCASSLTEGGNTIYFGEGSWLTVV.

This clonotype is medium-sized by frequency. The rearrangement links TRBV5-6 to TRBJ2-7. The CDR3 runs to 13 residues. Germline-derived CDR1 and CDR2 are SGHDT and YYEEEE. The CDR3 sequence is CASSLSRLGEQYF.

This clonotype is deemed medium-sized by its frequency. V is TRBV18 and J is TRBJ2-5; TCRdb gives TRBD1 as the D gene, but with no DNA this cannot be confirmed. Germline V CDR1 and CDR2: KGHSH, LQKENI. The CDR3 contains 15 residues. CDR3 in amino acids: CASSPSTGGRETQYF.

This clonotype is identified as medium-sized from frequency. The chain couples TRBV19 to TRBJ2-7. The CDR3 spans 11 residues. Germline-derived CDR1 and CDR2 are LNHDA and SQIVND (reference sequence). This CDR3 is CASSIGREQYF. The whole variable domain, filled in from reference TRBV19 and TRBJ2-7, reads DGGITQSPKYLFRKEGQNVTLSCEQNLNHDAMYWYRQDPGQGLRLIYYSQIVNDFQKGDIAEGYSVSREKKESFPLTVTSAQKNPTAFYLCASSIGREQYFGPGTRLTVT.

This chain links TRBV6-1 with TRBJ1-1; the D gene TCRdb calls, TRBD1, cannot be checked with no DNA. The CDR3 is 14 amino acids. CDR1 is MNHNS, CDR2 SASEGT, per germline. CDR3 protein: CASRNRDRASQAFF.

This chain's CDR3 is CASTVGSYTQYF. The J gene is TRBJ2-3, the V gene TRBV11-2. Germline values: CDR1 SGHAT, CDR2 FQNNGV. The CDR3 is 12 amino acids.

Judged by frequency, this clonotype is medium-sized (0.01 to 0.1%). This chain connects TRBV27 to TRBJ2-5; TCRdb gives TRBD1 as the D gene, but with no DNA this cannot be confirmed. The CDR3 has 16 amino acids. Germline CDR1 and CDR2: MNHEY and SMNVEV (reference sequence). The CDR3 sequence is CASSLASGERGETQYF.

This clonotype is labeled medium-sized based on frequency. The chain couples TRBV29-1 to TRBJ1-4. Looked up from germline, CDR1 is SQVTM and CDR2 is ANQGSEA. The CDR3 runs to 13 residues. The CDR3 loop is CSVGGGSNEKLFF.

This clonotype ranks as large (0.1 to 1%) in terms of frequency. V gene TRBV29-1 combines with J gene TRBJ2-3. The CDR3 is made up of 12 amino acids. Germline CDR1 is SQVTM and CDR2 is ANQGSEA. The CDR3 protein is CSALTSTDTQYF.

This chain joins TRBV6-6 and TRBJ2-7. Per the germline V gene, CDR1 is MNHNY and CDR2 is SVGAGI (reference sequence). CDR3 length: 15 residues. The CDR3 sequence is CASSDIADSSYEQYF.

The chain carries TRBV5-4 and TRBJ1-4. CDR3 length: 13 amino acids. Germline CDR1 is SGHNT and CDR2 is YYREEE (reference sequence). The CDR3 spells CASKGLLNEKLFF.

The rearrangement links TRBV28 to TRBJ1-6; TCRdb gives TRBD1 as the D gene, but with no DNA this cannot be confirmed. This CDR3 has 15 amino acids. Germline-derived CDR1 and CDR2 are MDHEN and SYDVKM. The CDR3 spells CASSFRVGGDSPLHF.

The chain links TRBV5-1 to TRBJ1-4; lacking DNA, the TRBD1 call made by TCRdb goes unchecked. Per the germline V gene, CDR1 is SGHRS and CDR2 is YFSETQ. The CDR3 contains 15 residues. CDR3 sequence: CASSLGGQTNEKLFF. Full variable domain (outside the CDR3, taken from reference TRBV5-1 and TRBJ1-4): KAGVTQTPRYLIKTRGQQVTLSCSPISGHRSVSWYQQTPGQGLQFLFEYFSETQRNKGNFPGRFSGRQFSNSRSEMNVSTLELGDSALYLCASSLGGQTNEKLFFGSGTQLSVL.